The present T cell receptor (beta chain) was sequenced within a study of shared clonotypes between healthy human individuals. Repertoires were generated with immunoSEQ multiplex PCR, while TCRdb's copy carries only in-frame clones and drops some. The sample yields roughly 490,000 clones, about 79% seen once. Note on this clone: Its matching antigen is unknown.

The CDR3 runs 15 residues. Germline V gives CDR1 MGHRA, CDR2 YSYEKL. V lost 0 bases, J lost 7 bases, and 15 bases lay in between. Regarding the study as a whole: The researchers took only blood, and tissue repertoires probably look different.

The source of this sequence is a woman aged 40 to 50 in good health. Some clones in this sample may be carry-over from other donors' samples. The V gene is TRBV4-1, the J gene TRBJ1-1, with D tentatively TRBD1 (5 bases). The material sequenced was PBMCs. The CDR3 reads CASSQEPGPVLEAFF. DNA for the CDR3: TGCGCCAGCAGCCAAGAGCCGGGACCCGTACTTGAAGCTTTCTTT.